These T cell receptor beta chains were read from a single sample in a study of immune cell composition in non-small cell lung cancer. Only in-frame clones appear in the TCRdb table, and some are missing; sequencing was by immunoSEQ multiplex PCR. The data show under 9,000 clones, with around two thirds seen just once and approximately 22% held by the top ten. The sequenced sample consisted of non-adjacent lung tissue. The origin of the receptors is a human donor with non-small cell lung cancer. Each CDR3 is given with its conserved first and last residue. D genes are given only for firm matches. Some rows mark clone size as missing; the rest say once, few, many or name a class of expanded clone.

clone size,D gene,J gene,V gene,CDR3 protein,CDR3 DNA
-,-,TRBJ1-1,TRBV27,CASSLSRAREAFF,TGTGCCAGCAGTTTGTCCAGGGCCAGAGAAGCTTTCTTT
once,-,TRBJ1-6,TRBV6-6,CASTLQTVSNSPLHF,TGTGCCAGCACTCTCCAGACAGTCTCCAATTCACCCCTCCACTTT
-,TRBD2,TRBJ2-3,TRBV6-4,CASSDSRGGTDTQYF,TGTGCCAGCAGTGACTCGCGGGGGGGCACAGATACGCAGTATTTT
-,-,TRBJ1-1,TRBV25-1,CASTPPRVGTEAFF,TGTGCCAGCACCCCTCCCAGGGTAGGGACTGAAGCTTTCTTT
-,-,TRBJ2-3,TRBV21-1,CASSGRQGPFLTDTQYF,TGTGCCAGCAGCGGACGACAGGGACCTTTTCTCACAGATACGCAGTATTTT
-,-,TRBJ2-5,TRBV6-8,CASNNNRDF,TGTGCCAGCAACAATAACCGGGACTTC
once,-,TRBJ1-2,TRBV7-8,CASSSLPGPEGGGYTF,TGTGCCAGCAGCAGCCTTCCCGGGCCGGAGGGTGGTGGCTACACCTTC
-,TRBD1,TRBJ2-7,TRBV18,CASSPTAGGSYEQYF,TGTGCCAGCTCACCAACGGCAGGGGGTAGCTACGAGCAGTACTTC
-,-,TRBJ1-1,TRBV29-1,CSAVIGGTEAFF,TGCAGCGCCGTCATTGGAGGCACTGAAGCTTTCTTT
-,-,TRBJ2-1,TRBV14,CASSQERAGEQFF,TGTGCCAGCAGCCAGGAGCGGGCGGGTGAGCAGTTCTTC
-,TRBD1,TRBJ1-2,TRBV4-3,CASSQELSGTGLYGYTF,TGCGCCAGCAGCCAAGAGTTGTCCGGGACAGGGCTCTATGGCTACACCTTC
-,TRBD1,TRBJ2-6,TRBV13,CASSLIQGVGANVLTF,TGTGCCAGCAGCTTGATACAGGGGGTTGGGGCCAACGTCCTGACTTTC
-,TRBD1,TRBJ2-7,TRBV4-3,CASSQRGLPYEQYF,TGCGCCAGCAGCCAGAGGGGGCTCCCCTACGAGCAGTACTTC
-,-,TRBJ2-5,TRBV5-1,CASSLTAGEVETQYF,TGCGCCAGCAGCTTGACGGCAGGGGAAGTGGAGACCCAGTACTTC
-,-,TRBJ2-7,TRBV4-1,CASSHQLGPYEQYF,TGCGCCAGCAGCCACCAACTAGGACCCTACGAGCAGTACTTC